This paragraph covers one T cell receptor (beta chain) sequence. In the authors' workflow: It was from reference gene primer amplification that nucleated cell counts were estimated. Libraries were prepared by immunoSEQ multiplex PCR; TCRdb keeps only in-frame clonotypes and omits some of them. D and trimming were read from the DNA, whereas the V and J calls and clone size are those reported in that table. The sample has about 240,000 clones, about 83% seen once. The sample originates from a study of blood T cell repertoires in COVID-19. Study information: COVID-19 samples collected from the United States, Italy and Spain covered acute and convalescent phases. Sources were T cells, B-cell-depleted T cells, or PBMCs; the material itself was cDNA or gDNA.

Trimming cost V 0 bases and J 7 bases, with 14 bases left between them. From germline, CDR1 is SGHRS and CDR2 YFSETQ. The CDR3 sequence is 15 residues long. The clonotype comes from an older man with acute or convalescent COVID-19. The sample comprised peripheral blood. V usage is TRBV5-1 and J usage is TRBJ2-1; tentatively, D is TRBD2 (7 bases). Here the CDR3 reads CASSLAVGGPNEQFF. CDR3 in DNA: TGCGCCAGCAGCTTGGCCGTGGGGGGGCCGAATGAGCAGTTCTTC.